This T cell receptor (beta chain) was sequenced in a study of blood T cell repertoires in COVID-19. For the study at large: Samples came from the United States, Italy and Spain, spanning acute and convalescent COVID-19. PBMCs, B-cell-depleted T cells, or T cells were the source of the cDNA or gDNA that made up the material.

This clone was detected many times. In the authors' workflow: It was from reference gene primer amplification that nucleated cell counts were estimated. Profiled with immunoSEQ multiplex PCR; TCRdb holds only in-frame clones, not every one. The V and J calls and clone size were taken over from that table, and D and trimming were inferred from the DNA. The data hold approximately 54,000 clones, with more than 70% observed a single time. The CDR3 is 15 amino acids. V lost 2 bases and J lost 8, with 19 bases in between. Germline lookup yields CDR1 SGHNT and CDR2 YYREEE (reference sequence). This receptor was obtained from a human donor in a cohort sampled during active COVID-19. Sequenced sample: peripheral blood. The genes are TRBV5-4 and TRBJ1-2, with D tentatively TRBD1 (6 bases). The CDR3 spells CASSLTGQSSGGYTF. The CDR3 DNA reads TGTGCCAGCAGCTTAACAGGGCAATCATCTGGGGGCTACACCTTC. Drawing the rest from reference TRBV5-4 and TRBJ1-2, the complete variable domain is ETGVTQSPTHLIKTRGQQVTLRCSSQSGHNTVSWYQQALGQGPQFIFQYYREEENGRGNFPPRFSGLQFPNYSSELNVNALELDDSALYLCASSLTGQSSGGYTFGSGTRLTVV.